These T cell receptor beta chains were read from a single sample in a study of vaccination and CD4 T cells after COVID-19. The antigens these receptors bind are not known. TCRdb redid the calling of the PCR reads with MiXCR, one entry per CDR3 protein. Here the sample spans around 19,000 distinct CDR3 sequences, approximately 63% being singletons. The specimen was CD4+ T cells from blood, cultured in vitro. The receptors were gathered from a human donor who had recovered from COVID-19. Both conserved end residues are part of each CDR3. The D gene is left open where the match is weak. Where a row states a size, it is once, few, many or the class of an expanded clone; other rows omit it.

J | D | size | V | DNA | CDR3
TRBJ1-1 | TRBD1 | . | TRBV7-9 | TGTGCCAGCAGCCCGCCAGGGGGACAGAACACTGAAGCTTTCTTT | CASSPPGGQNTEAFF
TRBJ2-7 | . | . | TRBV5-4 | TGTGCCAGCAGCTTCAAGGGCGGGGAGTACGAGCAGTACTTC | CASSFKGGEYEQYF
TRBJ2-5 | TRBD2 | . | TRBV7-6 | TGTGCCAGCAGGCGGACTAGCGGGAGTACGGAGACCCAGTACTTC | CASRRTSGSTETQYF
TRBJ1-2 | . | . | TRBV6-5 | . | CASSSSDGQANYGYTF
TRBJ2-3 | . | . | TRBV11-3 | TGTGCCAGCAGCCTAGGCAGGGGACGCACAGATACGCAGTATTTT | CASSLGRGRTDTQYF
TRBJ1-6 | TRBD1 | few | TRBV30 | TGTGCCTGGAGGATTACAGGGGGCAATTCACCCCTCCACTTT | CAWRITGGNSPLHF
TRBJ1-6 | . | few | TRBV27 | TGTGCCAGCACCCGACTATCGACAGATTATAATTCACCCCTCCACTTT | CASTRLSTDYNSPLHF
TRBJ1-2 | . | . | TRBV6-2/TRBV6-3 | TGTGCCAGCAGTTACTGGGACGGATCATATGGCTACACCTTC | CASSYWDGSYGYTF
TRBJ2-5 | TRBD2 | . | TRBV7-2 | TGTGCCAGCAGCTTAGGGTTGAGGCCTAGCGGTTCCCAAGAGACCCAGTACTTC | CASSLGLRPSGSQETQYF
TRBJ1-5 | . | few | TRBV15 | TGTGCCACCAGCGCCGCCGCGTTGGGTAGCAATCAGCCCCAGCATTTT | CATSAAALGSNQPQHF
TRBJ1-1 | . | . | TRBV28 | TGTGCCAGCAGCCTCCTCGGGCGGTCGAACACTGAAGCTTTCTTT | CASSLLGRSNTEAFF
TRBJ2-4 | . | . | TRBV7-9 | TGTGCCAGCAGCTTTAGCGGAAGGGGGTCCAAAAACATTCAGTACTTC | CASSFSGRGSKNIQYF
TRBJ2-2 | TRBD2 | . | TRBV7-2 | TGTGCCAGCAGCTCCTCGGGTGGGACTAGCGGGAGGGCGTACACCGGGGAGCTGTTTTTT | CASSSSGGTSGRAYTGELFF
TRBJ2-3 | TRBD2 | . | TRBV7-8 | TGTGCCAGCAGCTTAGGGCCTAGCGGGAGAACAGATACGCAGTATTTT | CASSLGPSGRTDTQYF
TRBJ2-2 | . | . | TRBV7-8 | TGTGCCAGCAGCCTGGCGAGGGACGGGGAGCTGTTTTTT | CASSLARDGELFF
TRBJ2-7 | . | . | TRBV7-2 | TGTGCCAGCAGCTTAGGGTTCGGGGGGCCATCCTACGAGCAGTACTTC | CASSLGFGGPSYEQYF
TRBJ2-1 | TRBD2 | . | TRBV5-1 | TGCGCCAGCAGCCCCGGGGGGAGCTCCTACAATGAGCAGTTCTTC | CASSPGGSSYNEQFF
TRBJ2-5 | TRBD2 | . | TRBV5-1 | TGCGCCAGCAGCTCGGGACTAGCGGGTGGTGGGGAGACCCAGTACTTC | CASSSGLAGGGETQYF
TRBJ1-3 | . | . | TRBV27 | TGTGCCAGCAGTTACAGGGAGGGAAACACCATATATTTT | CASSYREGNTIYF
TRBJ1-6 | . | . | TRBV5-1 | TGCGCCAGCAGCTTGGCGGTGGGAGCAGGGGAGTCACCCCTCCACTTT | CASSLAVGAGESPLHF
TRBJ2-7 | TRBD2 | . | TRBV25-1 | TGTGCCAGCAGCCTCCGGGGGGGGACCTACGAGCAGTACTTC | CASSLRGGTYEQYF